A single sample gave rise to the 30 T cell receptor beta chains below, sequenced in a study of blood T cell repertoires in COVID-19. Repertoires were generated with immunoSEQ multiplex PCR, while TCRdb's copy carries only in-frame clones and drops some. The data hold over 350,000 clones, with approximately 90% observed a single time. Sequencing was done on a sample of peripheral blood. These receptors were collected from a woman younger than 45 with acute or convalescent COVID-19.

The chain couples TRBV18 to TRBJ1-1, with D hard to call. The length of the CDR3 is 15 residues. Germline lookup yields CDR1 KGHSH and CDR2 LQKENI. V lost 3 bases and J lost 0, with 11 bases in between. The DNA of the CDR3 is TGTGCCAGCTCACCCCTGGAGGTCATGAACACTGAAGCTTTCTTT. Translated, it gives CASSPLEVMNTEAFF.

The genes are TRBV7-8 and TRBJ2-7; D is unresolved. This CDR3 contains 15 residues. The germline V gene has CDR1 SGHVS and CDR2 FQNEAQ. Trimming stripped 1 base from V and 0 bases from J, with 10 bases between. CDR3 sequence reads: CASSLEADNSYEQYF. The CDR3 nucleotides read TGTGCCAGCAGCTTAGAGGCTGACAACTCCTACGAGCAGTACTTC.

The chain links TRBV14 to TRBJ2-3; TRBD2 matches 11 bases. This CDR3 comprises 16 residues. J lost 5 bases, V lost 1 base, and 5 bases had no gene match. Germline CDR1 SGHDN, CDR2 FVKESK. The CDR3 is CASSQATSGVKDTQYF. Here the CDR3 DNA reads TGTGCCAGCAGCCAAGCGACTAGCGGGGTAAAAGATACGCAGTATTTT.

The rearrangement joins TRBV2 to TRBJ1-3; 7 positions match TRBD1. The CDR3 is 13 residues long. Trimming removed 6 bases from V and 4 bases from J; junction bases left unmatched: 3. Germline lookup yields CDR1 SNHLY and CDR2 FYNNEI. In DNA, the CDR3 is TGTGCCAGCAGCCAACAGGGGGGAAACACCATATATTTT. It translates to CASSQQGGNTIYF.

The chain links TRBV12-3 or TRBV12-4 to TRBJ1-2; D not resolved. The CDR3 is made up of 12 amino acids. The V gene lost 2 bases and the J gene lost 4 bases, with 5 bases spanning the gap. CDR3 in DNA: TGTGCCAGCAGTTTATTTCGCTATGGCTACACCTTC. This codes for CASSLFRYGYTF.

The chain links TRBV7-8 to TRBJ2-5; 8 nucleotides line up with TRBD1. J gave up 4 bases and V 5 bases, and 9 bases lay outside the gene matches. This CDR3 comprises 15 residues. The germline gives CDR1 SGHVS, CDR2 FQNEAQ. This chain's CDR3 is CASSPRTGKGETQYF. Written as DNA, the CDR3 is TGTGCCAGCAGCCCCAGGACAGGGAAGGGAGAGACCCAGTACTTC.

This chain links TRBV7-3 with TRBJ2-3; no reliable D call. Trimming removed 5 bases from V and 1 base from J, with 7 bases in between. From germline, CDR1 is SGHTA and CDR2 FQGTGA. The CDR3 runs to 13 residues. CDR3 region: CASSRERTDTQYF. CDR3 coding DNA: TGTGCCAGCAGCCGAGAGCGCACAGATACGCAGTATTTT.

This CDR3 is CASSRLGGVSGELFF. DNA for the CDR3: TGTGCCAGCAGTAGATTGGGGGGGGTGTCCGGGGAGCTGTTTTTT. The chain has TRBV27 and TRBJ2-2; 7 nucleotides agree with TRBD2. The V segment lost 5 bases and the J segment 6 bases; nucleotides outside the gene matches: 9. This CDR3 region has 15 residues. CDR1 MNHEY and CDR2 SMNVEV come from the germline V gene (reference sequence).

The chain recombines TRBV27 with TRBJ2-7; maybe TRBD1 (5 bases). Trimming took 6 bases from V and 6 from J, leaving 12 bases between them. This CDR3 contains 12 residues. Germline-derived CDR1 and CDR2 are MNHEY and SMNVEV (reference sequence). In nucleotides, the CDR3 is TGTGCCAGCAGAGGGCCAGGGTTCGAGCAGTACTTC. Protein sequence: CASRGPGFEQYF.

The chain recombines TRBV21-1 with TRBJ1-1. TRBV21-1 is tagged as a pseudogene. CDR3 size: 11 residues. CDR3 in DNA: TGTGCCAGCAGCAAGTTTCCTAAGGCTTTCTTT. Amino acids: CASSKFPKAFF.

The rearrangement uses TRBV5-1 and TRBJ2-7; D possibly corresponds to TRBD1 (7 bases). CDR1 SGHRS and CDR2 YFSETQ come from the germline V gene. This CDR3 has 16 residues. Trimming took off 0 bases at V and 0 bases at J, with 13 bases between the two ends. The CDR3 loop reads CASSLVRQGGSYEQYF. CDR3 nucleotide sequence: TGCGCCAGCAGCTTGGTAAGGCAGGGGGGCTCCTACGAGCAGTACTTC.

CDR3 DNA: TGTGCCAGCAGCCCATCCGGGGGGGGGAACACTGAAGCTTTCTTT. Its translation: CASSPSGGGNTEAFF. The chain uses TRBV9 and TRBJ1-1; possibly TRBD1 for D (5 bases). CDR1 and CDR2 (germline): SGDLS, YYNGEE. There are 15 residues in the CDR3. Between the trimmed V and J ends, which lost 4 bases and 1 base, there was a span of 14 bases.

The genes are TRBV11-2 and TRBJ2-3, with 9 bases lining up with TRBD2. CDR3 length equals 18 residues. The V and J ends lost 5 bases and 3 bases, in that order; junction bases with no gene match: 15. Germline lookup yields CDR1 SGHAT and CDR2 FQNNGV. The CDR3 bases are TGTGCCAGCAGCCGGTCGGCGGGGGGGCTTTTGGTAACAGATACGCAGTATTTT. Translated, it gives CASSRSAGGLLVTDTQYF.

V is TRBV2 and J is TRBJ1-5, with D unresolved. CDR3 size: 15 residues. Germline CDR1 and CDR2: SNHLY and FYNNEI. Trimming shortened V by 6 bases and J by 2 bases, and 14 bases separated the two germline ends. The CDR3 here is CASSETQAGNQPQHF. The CDR3 DNA follows: TGTGCCAGCAGCGAAACACAAGCGGGCAATCAGCCCCAGCATTTT.

The chain joins TRBV11-2 to TRBJ1-2; D is unresolved. The CDR3 loop spans 14 amino acids. The V end lost 5 bases, the J end lost 0 bases, and 10 bases lay between the germline ends. CDR1 and CDR2 from the germline V gene are SGHAT and FQNNGV. CDR3: CASSRSRANYGYTF. DNA for the CDR3: TGTGCCAGCAGCCGTTCGCGGGCTAACTATGGCTACACCTTC.

The chain couples TRBV7-9 to TRBJ2-1, with D perhaps TRBD1 (6 bases). V dropped 0 bases and J dropped 6 bases, with 15 bases sitting between them. The CDR3 has 16 amino acids. From germline, CDR1 is SEHNR and CDR2 FQNEAQ (reference sequence). In nucleotides, the CDR3 is TGTGCCAGCAGCTTAGCGGGGCAGGGGAGAAGCAATGAGCAGTTCTTC. This codes for CASSLAGQGRSNEQFF.

This clone has a single count. Other DNA sequences of this sample code for an identical CDR3. The chain uses TRBV15 and TRBJ1-1; D is undetermined. There are 16 residues in the CDR3. Germline V CDR1 and CDR2: LNHNV, YYDKDF (reference sequence). Trimming removed 0 bases from V and 0 bases from J, with 11 bases in between. CDR3 loop: CATSRDLGNLNTEAFF. The CDR3 DNA is TGTGCCACCAGCAGAGATTTGGGCAACCTGAACACTGAAGCTTTCTTT.

This clone was detected a few times. The rearrangement uses TRBV10-3 and TRBJ2-1; perhaps TRBD2 as D (7 bases). The CDR3 sequence is 16 residues long. CDR1 and CDR2 from the germline V gene are ENHRY and SYGVKD. Trimming left V 3 bases short and J 4 bases short, with 16 bases between. CDR3: CAISDFLRGAYNEQFF. The CDR3 bases are TGTGCCATCAGTGACTTTTTACGGGGGGCATACAATGAGCAGTTCTTC.

The rearrangement uses TRBV28 and TRBJ1-1, with TRBD1 matching 8 bases. CDR1 is MDHEN, CDR2 SYDVKM, per germline. The trim removed 3 bases at V and 1 base at J, leaving 4 bases unmatched. This CDR3 is built from 15 residues. The CDR3 region is CASSLAGTGNTEAFF. The CDR3 bases are TGTGCCAGCAGTTTGGCCGGGACAGGGAACACTGAAGCTTTCTTT.

This chain uses TRBV4-1 with TRBJ2-1; 11 bases are a match to TRBD2. J was trimmed by 5 bases and V by 2 bases; bases with no gene match: 8. From germline, CDR1 is MGHRA and CDR2 YSYEKL. The CDR3 is made up of 17 amino acids. The CDR3 here is CASSQPRLAGTNNEQFF. The CDR3 nucleotides read TGCGCCAGCAGCCAACCCAGACTAGCGGGGACTAACAATGAGCAGTTCTTC.

The rearrangement uses TRBV7-8 and TRBJ1-2; D perhaps matches TRBD1 (6 bases). There are 17 residues in the CDR3. From germline, CDR1 is SGHVS and CDR2 FQNEAQ. The germline V and J ends were trimmed by 2 bases and 0 bases, with 16 bases remaining between them. This chain's CDR3 is CASSLRSSTGPNYGYTF. The CDR3 DNA follows: TGTGCCAGCAGCTTAAGATCGTCGACAGGACCTAACTATGGCTACACCTTC.

A single count supports this clone. The gene calls are TRBV18 and TRBJ2-1; the D gene is possibly TRBD2 (6 bases). With 2 bases removed from V and 13 bases from J, the gap between germline ends came to 9 bases. The CDR3 runs to 11 residues. CDR1 and CDR2 from the germline V gene are KGHSH and LQKENI. CDR3 bases: TGTGCCAGCTCACCAGGAGGGTTTCAGTTCTTC. This translates into CASSPGGFQFF.

This clone was seen a few times. The sample contains more than one DNA sequence encoding this CDR3. Written as DNA, the CDR3 is TGTGCCAGCAGCCAAGATCGGGCCTACGAGCAGTACTTC. It encodes CASSQDRAYEQYF. The gene calls are TRBV3-1 (or the pseudogene TRBV3-2) and TRBJ2-7; D uncertain. The germline V gene encodes CDR1 LGHDT and CDR2 YNNKEL (reference sequence). This CDR3 has 13 amino acids. Between the trimmed V and J ends, which lost 0 bases and 2 bases, there was a span of 5 bases.

V usage is TRBV2 and J usage is TRBJ1-5; TRBD1 aligns across 10 bases. Per germline, CDR1 SNHLY and CDR2 FYNNEI. V shed 5 bases, J shed 5 bases, and the junction held 12 bases outside the gene matches. The CDR3 is 17 amino acids. Written as DNA, the CDR3 is TGTGCCAGCAGTACGCCCGCCGGGACAGGGGATCATCAGCCCCAGCATTTT. Translating gives CASSTPAGTGDHQPQHF. Full variable domain (rest looked up from reference TRBV2 and TRBJ1-5): EPEVTQTPSHQVTQMGQEVILRCVPISNHLYFYWYRQILGQKVEFLVSFYNNEISEKSEIFDDQFSVERPDGSNFTLKIRSTKLEDSAMYFCASSTPAGTGDHQPQHFGDGTRLSIL.

The CDR3 loop reads CASSELAGGSQETQYF. The DNA of the CDR3 is TGTGCCAGCAGTGAACTAGCGGGGGGGAGTCAAGAGACCCAGTACTTC. The chain combines TRBV6-1 with TRBJ2-5; 12 bases align to TRBD2. The V segment lost 2 bases and the J segment 2 bases; nucleotides outside the gene matches: 3. The CDR3 is made up of 16 amino acids. Germline CDR1 MNHNS, CDR2 SASEGT.

V usage is TRBV4-1 and J usage is TRBJ2-7; D uncertain. CDR1 is MGHRA, CDR2 YSYEKL, per germline. V gave up 0 bases and J gave up 3 bases, with 6 bases separating them. The CDR3 totals 13 residues. DNA of the CDR3: TGCGCCAGCAGCCAAGATTCAGACTACGAGCAGTACTTC. This sequence encodes CASSQDSDYEQYF.

This clone was found once. The CDR3 spells CASSHTSGGAYWETQYF. In nucleotides, the CDR3 is TGTGCCAGCAGCCACACTAGCGGGGGGGCTTATTGGGAGACCCAGTACTTC. The chain uses TRBV5-4 and TRBJ2-5, with 13 bases aligning to TRBD2. Unmatched junction bases numbered 11, after V lost 4 bases and J lost 5 bases. This CDR3 is 17 amino acids long. Germline values: CDR1 SGHNT, CDR2 YYREEE (reference sequence).

This clone was seen more than once but under ten times. The chain joins TRBV30 to TRBJ1-6; TRBD1 is a possible D gene (6 bases). The CDR3 has 13 residues. V was shortened by 4 bases and J by 8 bases, with 12 bases between the two germline ends. Germline V CDR1 and CDR2: GTSNPN, SVGIG (reference sequence). Written as DNA, the CDR3 is TGTGCCTGGAACAGGGTTTTCGATTCACCCCTCCACTTT. Protein product: CAWNRVFDSPLHF.

The chain carries TRBV3-1 (or the pseudogene TRBV3-2) and TRBJ2-3; maybe TRBD1 (5 bases). The CDR3 is 13 residues long. Germline-derived CDR1 and CDR2 are LGHDT and YNNKEL (reference sequence). V dropped 1 base and J dropped 7 bases, with 9 bases sitting between them. For the CDR3, the DNA is TGTGCCAGCAGCCAAGGGACACTTAATACGCAGTATTTT. Its translation: CASSQGTLNTQYF.

J is TRBJ1-2 and V is TRBV2, with unresolved D. V lost 2 bases and J 2 bases, leaving 9 bases between the germline ends. Germline CDR1 reads SNHLY; CDR2 reads FYNNEI. The CDR3 has 14 amino acids. Written as DNA, the CDR3 is TGTGCCAGCAGTGAAACAGCCGTCAACTATGGCTACACCTTC. Translation: CASSETAVNYGYTF.